The rows below give T cell receptor beta chains drawn from one sample of a study of T-cell reconstitution after alpha-beta-depleted transplantation in children. Each CDR3 protein gets one entry after TCRdb re-called the PCR reads with MiXCR. The sample contains more than 450,000 distinct CDR3 sequences, around 17% of which appear only once. Source: PBMCs from the stem cell graft donor, taken from the stem cell graft. Receptors originate from a human donor who donated a stem cell graft to a child with acute lymphoblastic leukemia. The conserved cysteine and the conserved F or W are not part of the CDR3 here.

J gene: TRBJ2-1; V gene: TRBV15; CDR3 protein: ATSRFGGVSGQGNEQF
J gene: TRBJ2-5; V gene: TRBV7-8; CDR3 protein: ASSFEAAWRETQY
J gene: TRBJ1-4; V gene: TRBV12-3/TRBV12-4; CDR3 protein: ASSPKGLGEKLF
J gene: TRBJ2-7; V gene: TRBV4-1; CDR3 protein: ASAQGGTYEQY
J gene: TRBJ2-1; V gene: TRBV12-3/TRBV12-4; CDR3 protein: ASSSADGLSRF
J gene: TRBJ1-6; V gene: TRBV29-1; CDR3 protein: SVKEDRDSPLH
J gene: TRBJ1-5; V gene: TRBV7-9; CDR3 protein: ASSLGRGRGSPQPQH
J gene: TRBJ2-2; V gene: TRBV5-5; CDR3 protein: ASSLVGLAGLAGELF
J gene: TRBJ2-7; V gene: TRBV27; CDR3 protein: ASSPGLAPYEQY
J gene: TRBJ2-7; V gene: TRBV11-2; CDR3 protein: ASTQNRAPYEQY
J gene: TRBJ2-4; V gene: TRBV20-1; CDR3 protein: SARDPAGAKNIQY
J gene: TRBJ2-3; V gene: TRBV12-3/TRBV12-4; CDR3 protein: ASSSRRLMTDTQY
J gene: TRBJ2-1; V gene: TRBV5-1; CDR3 protein: ASSLGGGSYNEQF
J gene: TRBJ1-1; V gene: TRBV7-9; CDR3 protein: SSRTEITLGTEAF
J gene: TRBJ2-1; V gene: TRBV7-9; CDR3 protein: ASSGRDTIGNEQF
J gene: TRBJ1-1; V gene: TRBV7-6; CDR3 protein: ASSSQGYTEAF
J gene: TRBJ2-7; V gene: TRBV9; CDR3 protein: ASSPTGHRVEQY
J gene: TRBJ2-7; V gene: TRBV4-1; CDR3 protein: ASSQQGPWEQY
J gene: TRBJ1-5; V gene: TRBV27; CDR3 protein: AKGRGSTPYQPQH
J gene: TRBJ2-1; V gene: TRBV15; CDR3 protein: ATSRDHGGGEQF
J gene: TRBJ2-7; V gene: TRBV5-1; CDR3 protein: ASSPGPGTGYEQY
J gene: TRBJ2-7; V gene: TRBV5-1; CDR3 protein: ASSLAPGQGYSYEQY
J gene: TRBJ2-7; V gene: TRBV12-3/TRBV12-4; CDR3 protein: ASSLSPSHYEQY
J gene: TRBJ1-1; V gene: TRBV12-3/TRBV12-4; CDR3 protein: ASSFKGKTEAF
J gene: TRBJ1-1; V gene: TRBV9; CDR3 protein: ASTPYAAGDTEAF
J gene: TRBJ2-7; V gene: TRBV7-9; CDR3 protein: ASSLAGVAGVAYEQY
J gene: TRBJ2-7; V gene: TRBV7-9; CDR3 protein: ASSFDPRIYEQY
J gene: TRBJ2-1; V gene: TRBV3-1; CDR3 protein: ASRIAGGYNEQF
J gene: TRBJ2-6; V gene: TRBV27; CDR3 protein: ASSFGGGANVLT
J gene: TRBJ2-7; V gene: TRBV28; CDR3 protein: ASSFAPRAEQY
J gene: TRBJ1-1; V gene: TRBV9; CDR3 protein: ASSVGPGPNTEAF
J gene: TRBJ1-1; V gene: TRBV3-1; CDR3 protein: ASSQGGLNTEAF
J gene: TRBJ2-7; V gene: TRBV20-1; CDR3 protein: STSLAGEQY
J gene: TRBJ2-1; V gene: TRBV25-1; CDR3 protein: ASSESGRLNEQF
J gene: TRBJ1-1; V gene: TRBV20-1; CDR3 protein: SARDLGTQGGGNTEAF
J gene: TRBJ2-1; V gene: TRBV7-9; CDR3 protein: ASSERYSYNEQF
J gene: TRBJ2-3; V gene: TRBV5-1; CDR3 protein: ASSLPRFSPTDTQY
J gene: TRBJ2-7; V gene: TRBV4-1; CDR3 protein: ASSQESHEASGRGYEQY
J gene: TRBJ2-7; V gene: TRBV6-2/TRBV6-3; CDR3 protein: ASSPLIHGEQY
J gene: TRBJ2-1; V gene: TRBV5-1; CDR3 protein: ASSLPTRSSYNEQF
J gene: TRBJ1-2; V gene: TRBV7-8; CDR3 protein: ASSFVRGFDYT
J gene: TRBJ1-5; V gene: TRBV27; CDR3 protein: ASSLRGRTLDQPQH
J gene: TRBJ1-5; V gene: TRBV7-1; CDR3 protein: ASSSNSPAPGPSRIYSNQPQH
J gene: TRBJ1-5; V gene: TRBV7-2; CDR3 protein: ASSLGQGARPQH
J gene: TRBJ1-1; V gene: TRBV4-1; CDR3 protein: ASSQVHLFTEAF
J gene: TRBJ2-7; V gene: TRBV5-8; CDR3 protein: ASSLARTLSYEQY
J gene: TRBJ2-1; V gene: TRBV6-1; CDR3 protein: ATRSIGGYNEQF
J gene: TRBJ2-7; V gene: TRBV20-1; CDR3 protein: SASLETGGTYEQY
J gene: TRBJ2-1; V gene: TRBV27; CDR3 protein: ASSFAKRESNEQF
J gene: TRBJ2-7; V gene: TRBV24-1; CDR3 protein: ATSDAGQGRNYEQY